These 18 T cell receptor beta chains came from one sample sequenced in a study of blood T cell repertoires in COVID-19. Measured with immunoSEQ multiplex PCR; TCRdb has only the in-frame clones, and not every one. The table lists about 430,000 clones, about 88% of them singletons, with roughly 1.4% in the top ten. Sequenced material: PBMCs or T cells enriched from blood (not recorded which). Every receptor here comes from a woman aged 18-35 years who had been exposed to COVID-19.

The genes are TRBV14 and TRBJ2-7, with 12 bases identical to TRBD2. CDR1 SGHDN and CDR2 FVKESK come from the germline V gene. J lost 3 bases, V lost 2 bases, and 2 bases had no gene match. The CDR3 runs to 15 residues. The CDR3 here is CASSQSTSGSYEQYF. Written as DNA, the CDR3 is TGTGCCAGCAGCCAATCGACTAGCGGGAGCTACGAGCAGTACTTC.

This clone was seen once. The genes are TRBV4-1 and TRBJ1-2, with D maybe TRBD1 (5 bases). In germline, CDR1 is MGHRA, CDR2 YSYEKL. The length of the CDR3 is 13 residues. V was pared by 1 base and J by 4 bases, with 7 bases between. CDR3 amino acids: CASSQGGGYGYTF. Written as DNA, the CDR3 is TGCGCCAGCAGCCAAGGGGGGGGCTATGGCTACACCTTC.

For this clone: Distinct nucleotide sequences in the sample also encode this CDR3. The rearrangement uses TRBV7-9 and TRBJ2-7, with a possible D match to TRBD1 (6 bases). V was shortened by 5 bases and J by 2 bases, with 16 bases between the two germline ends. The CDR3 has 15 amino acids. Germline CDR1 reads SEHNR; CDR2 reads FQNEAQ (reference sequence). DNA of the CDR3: TGTGCCAGCAGCCGAAACCGGGACACTCCCTACGAGCAGTACTTC. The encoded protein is CASSRNRDTPYEQYF. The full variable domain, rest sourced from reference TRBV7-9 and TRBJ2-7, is DTGVSQNPRHKITKRGQNVTFRCDPISEHNRLYWYRQTLGQGPEFLTYFQNEAQLEKSRLLSDRFSAERPKGSFSTLEIQRTEQGDSAMYLCASSRNRDTPYEQYFGPGTRLTVT.

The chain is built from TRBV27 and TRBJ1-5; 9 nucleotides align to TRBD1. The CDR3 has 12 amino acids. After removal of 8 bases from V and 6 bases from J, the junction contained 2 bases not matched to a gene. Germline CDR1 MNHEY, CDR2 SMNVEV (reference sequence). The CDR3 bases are TGTGCCAGCGGGACAGGGAGTCAGCCCCAGCATTTT. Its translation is CASGTGSQPQHF.

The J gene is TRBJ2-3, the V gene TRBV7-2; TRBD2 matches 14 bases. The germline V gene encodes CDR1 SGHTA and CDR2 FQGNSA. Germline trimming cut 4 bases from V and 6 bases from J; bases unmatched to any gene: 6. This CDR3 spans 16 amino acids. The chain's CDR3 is CASSSRLAGGRDTQYF. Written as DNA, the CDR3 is TGTGCCAGCAGCTCGAGACTAGCGGGGGGGAGGGATACGCAGTATTTT.

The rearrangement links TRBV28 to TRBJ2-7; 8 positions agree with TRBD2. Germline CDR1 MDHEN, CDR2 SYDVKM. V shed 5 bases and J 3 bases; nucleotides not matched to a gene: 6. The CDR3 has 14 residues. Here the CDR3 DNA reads TGTGCCAGCAGTCCCGGGACTAGAGGCTACGAGCAGTACTTC. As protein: CASSPGTRGYEQYF.

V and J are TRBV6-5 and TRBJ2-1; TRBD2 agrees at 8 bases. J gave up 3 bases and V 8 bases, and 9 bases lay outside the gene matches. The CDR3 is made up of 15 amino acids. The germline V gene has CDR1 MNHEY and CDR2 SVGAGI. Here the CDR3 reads CASLRRRGDYNEQFF. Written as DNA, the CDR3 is TGTGCCAGCTTAAGGAGGCGGGGGGACTACAATGAGCAGTTCTTC.

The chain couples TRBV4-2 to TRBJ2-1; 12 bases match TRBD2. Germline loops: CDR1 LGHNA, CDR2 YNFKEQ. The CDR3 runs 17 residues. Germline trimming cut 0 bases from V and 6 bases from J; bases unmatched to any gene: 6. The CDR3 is CASSQDRLAGGGNEQFF. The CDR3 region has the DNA TGTGCCAGCAGCCAAGATCGTCTAGCGGGGGGGGGCAATGAGCAGTTCTTC.

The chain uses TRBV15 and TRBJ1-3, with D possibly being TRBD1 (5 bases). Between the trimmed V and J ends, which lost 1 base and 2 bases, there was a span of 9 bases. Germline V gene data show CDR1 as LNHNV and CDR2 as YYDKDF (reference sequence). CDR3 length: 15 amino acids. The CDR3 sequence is CATSRVGGAGNTIYF. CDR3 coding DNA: TGTGCCACCAGCAGAGTTGGAGGGGCTGGAAACACCATATATTTT.

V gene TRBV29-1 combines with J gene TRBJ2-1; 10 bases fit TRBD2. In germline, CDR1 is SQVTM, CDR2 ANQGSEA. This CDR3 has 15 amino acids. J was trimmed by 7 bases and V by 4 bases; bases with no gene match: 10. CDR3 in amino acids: CSVGTSSGSSNEQFF. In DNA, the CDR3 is TGCAGCGTTGGAACCTCTAGCGGGAGTAGTAATGAGCAGTTCTTC.

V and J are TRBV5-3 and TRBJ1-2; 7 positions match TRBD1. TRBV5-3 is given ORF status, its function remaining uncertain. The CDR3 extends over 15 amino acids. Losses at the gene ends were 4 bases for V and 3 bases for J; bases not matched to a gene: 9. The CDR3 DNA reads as TGTGCCAGAAGCCTACAGGGGTTCGGGGACTATGGCTACACCTTC. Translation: CARSLQGFGDYGYTF.

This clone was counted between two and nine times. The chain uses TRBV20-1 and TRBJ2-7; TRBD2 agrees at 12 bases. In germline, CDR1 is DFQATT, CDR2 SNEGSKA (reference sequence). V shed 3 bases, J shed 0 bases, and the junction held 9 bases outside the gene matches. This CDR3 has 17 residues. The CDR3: CSASPSGGALSSYEQYF. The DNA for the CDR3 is TGCAGTGCTAGTCCTAGCGGGGGGGCCCTTAGCTCCTACGAGCAGTACTTC.

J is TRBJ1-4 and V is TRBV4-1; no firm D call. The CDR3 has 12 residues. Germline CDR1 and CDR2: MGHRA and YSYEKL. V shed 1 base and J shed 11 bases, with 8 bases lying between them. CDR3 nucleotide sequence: TGCGCCAGCAGCCAAGCTGGCCGTAAACTGTTTTTT. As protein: CASSQAGRKLFF.

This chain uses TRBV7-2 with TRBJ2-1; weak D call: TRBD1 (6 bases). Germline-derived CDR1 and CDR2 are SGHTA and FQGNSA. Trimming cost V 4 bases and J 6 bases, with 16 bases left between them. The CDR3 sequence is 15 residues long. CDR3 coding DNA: TGTGCCAGCAGCTCTCCTGGTACAGGGTCCAATGAGCAGTTCTTC. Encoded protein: CASSSPGTGSNEQFF. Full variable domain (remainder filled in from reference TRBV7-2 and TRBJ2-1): GAGVSQSPSNKVTEKGKDVELRCDPISGHTALYWYRQSLGQGLEFLIYFQGNSAPDKSGLPSDRFSAERTGGSVSTLTIQRTQQEDSAVYLCASSSPGTGSNEQFFGPGTRLTVL.

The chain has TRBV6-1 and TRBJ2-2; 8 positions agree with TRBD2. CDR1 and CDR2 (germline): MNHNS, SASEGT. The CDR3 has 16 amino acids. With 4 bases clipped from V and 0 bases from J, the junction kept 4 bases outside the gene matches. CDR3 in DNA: TGTGCCAGCAGTGTTAGCGGGGCGCCGAACACCGGGGAGCTGTTTTTT. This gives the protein CASSVSGAPNTGELFF.

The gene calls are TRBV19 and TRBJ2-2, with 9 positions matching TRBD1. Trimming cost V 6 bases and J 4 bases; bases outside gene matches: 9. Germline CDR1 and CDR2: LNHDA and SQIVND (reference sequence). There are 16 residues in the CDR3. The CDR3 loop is CASRLPGTGSTGELFF. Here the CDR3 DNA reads TGTGCCAGTAGGCTCCCCGGGACAGGGAGCACCGGGGAGCTGTTTTTT.

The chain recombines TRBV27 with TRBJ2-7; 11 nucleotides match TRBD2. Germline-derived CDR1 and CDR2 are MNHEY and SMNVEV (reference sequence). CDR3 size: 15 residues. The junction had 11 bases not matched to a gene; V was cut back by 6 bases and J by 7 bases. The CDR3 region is CASRQVAGGPSEQYF. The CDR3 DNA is TGTGCCAGCAGGCAGGTAGCGGGAGGGCCGTCTGAGCAGTACTTC.

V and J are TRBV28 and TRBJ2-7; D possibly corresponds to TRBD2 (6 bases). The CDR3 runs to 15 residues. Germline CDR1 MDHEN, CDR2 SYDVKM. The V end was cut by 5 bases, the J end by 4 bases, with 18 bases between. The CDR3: CASSPVPGAYYEQYF. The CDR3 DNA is TGTGCCAGCAGTCCCGTACCGGGAGCATATTACGAGCAGTACTTC.